This T cell receptor beta chain was identified in a study of molecular identifiers for immune sequencing clone quantification. Study context: In replicates, RNA from roughly 21,000 or 96,000 naive CD8 cells was divided five ways and four parts were sequenced.

The length of the CDR3 is 13 residues. Trimming took 7 bases from V and 6 from J, leaving 18 bases between them. The germline gives CDR1 GTSNPN, CDR2 SVGIG (reference sequence). This clonotype was found a few times. Bulk TCR library preparation followed previously described methods with listed TCR primers. Each CDR3 protein gets one entry after TCRdb re-called the PCR reads with MiXCR. The data contain about half a million distinct CDR3 sequences, around 21% of them seen just once; the ten biggest clones take up 0.84%. Naive CD8 libraries used roughly 17,000 to 1,100,000 sorted cells and 10%, 30% or 50% RNA. A CD8+CD4-CCR7+CD45RA+ gate was used to sort naive CD8 T cells.

Sequences were obtained from naive CD8+ T cells from blood, with Jurkat cell RNA spiked in. Sample subset: FACS-sorted CD8+CD4-CCR7+CD45RA+ naive T cells. This clonotype originated in a human donor in good health. Some libraries in this study had Jurkat cell RNA spiked in. This rearrangement joins TRBV30 to TRBJ1-1; D remains ambiguous. The CDR3 coding sequence is TGTGCCTCCACCGGGCAGGAGAATGCTGAAGCTTTCTTT. Encoded protein: CASTGQENAEAFF.